The 2 T cell receptor beta chains listed next were all sequenced from one sample in a study of cytomegalovirus exposure and HLA in healthy donors. The PCR had 60 Vbeta and 13 Jbeta primers. Sequencing was performed with immunoSEQ multiplex PCR; in TCRdb, only in-frame clones are kept and a portion is missing. The sample includes around 150,000 clones, 70% to 80% of them seen just once. Sequencing input: PBMCs. The source of these receptors is a human donor in good health.

This rearrangement joins TRBV6-5 to TRBJ1-2; TRBD1 matches at 10 bases. Losses at the gene ends were 2 bases for V and 2 bases for J; bases not matched to a gene: 5. The CDR3 runs to 16 residues. Germline CDR1 is MNHEY and CDR2 is SVGAGI. CDR3 in amino acids: CASSYTGQGGNYGYTF. The CDR3 DNA follows: TGTGCCAGCAGTTACACCGGACAGGGGGGAAACTATGGCTACACCTTC.

The chain links TRBV7-2 to TRBJ1-5; D is ambiguous. Germline V gives CDR1 SGHTA, CDR2 FQGNSA. The CDR3 length is 15 residues. V lost 4 bases, J lost 5 bases, and 15 bases lay in between. The CDR3 coding sequence is TGTGCCAGCAGCTCCGTGTCCAGGTCATATCAGCCCCAGCATTTT. This gives the protein CASSSVSRSYQPQHF.